A selection of T cell receptor beta chains follows, all from one sample in a study of blood T cell repertoires in COVID-19. TCRdb keeps only in-frame clones here, not all; method: immunoSEQ multiplex PCR. The sample yields about 130,000 clones, about 72% seen once. The specimen was peripheral blood. The receptors here all came from a woman in her 70s with acute or convalescent COVID-19. CDR3s include the opening cysteine and the closing phenylalanine or tryptophan. Each record gives: V gene, CDR3 protein.

TRBV6-4 | CASSDRGGTEAFF
TRBV4-3 | CASSQDNRRTDIQYF
TRBV5-1 | CASSLGSAGVPDTQYF
TRBV19 | CASPGNPPWPHRVAQPQHF
TRBV3-1/TRBV3-2 | CASSQWGRGSEKLFF
TRBV7-2 | CASSSGQGLGYTF
TRBV10-3 | CAIRGKGTSGGEETQYF
TRBV27 | CASSSPWAPGANVLTF
TRBV6-6 | CATSPEYNEQFF
TRBV20-1 | CSASRPQGVDYGYTF
TRBV18 | CASSPPGVNEQYF
TRBV28 | CASSESAGGAPHEQYF
TRBV5-1 | CASKLAMYQETQYF
TRBV7-3 | CASSLQGGSTDTQYF
TRBV3-1/TRBV3-2 | CASRQSTDTQYF